This TCR beta chain was documented in a study of blood T cell repertoires in COVID-19. Study-wide background: The origin of the acute and convalescent COVID-19 samples was the United States, Italy and Spain. From T cells, B-cell-depleted T cells, or PBMCs came the material, which was cDNA or gDNA.

Original handling: Amplifying reference gene primers gave estimates of nucleated cell counts. Generated by immunoSEQ multiplex PCR, the TCRdb table keeps only in-frame clones and is missing some. V and J calls and clone size are those listed in that table; D and trimming were worked out from the DNA. The table has roughly 250,000 clones, 70% to 90% seen once; the top ten hold 3% to 4.5%. This CDR3 is built from 14 residues. The V gene's germline CDR1 is KGHDR and CDR2 SFDVKD. V trimming: 3 bases; J trimming: 6 bases; junction bases outside the gene matches: 6. The sequencing sample was made of peripheral blood. The V and J genes are TRBV24-1 and TRBJ2-5; TRBD2 aligns across 7 bases. This clonotype was sampled from a woman aged 40 to 50 with acute or convalescent COVID-19. The CDR3 nucleotides read TGTGCCACCAGTGATGCGGGGGTAGGGAAGACCCAGTACTTC. Translating it yields CATSDAGVGKTQYF.